The text below deals with one TCR beta chain. CDR1 and CDR2 (germline): MNHEY, SVGEGT. The CDR3 length is 12 residues. V was clipped by 4 bases and J by 1 base, with 3 bases between them. Some clones are missing from TCRdb's copy, which holds only in-frame ones; the method was immunoSEQ multiplex PCR. The table has over 90,000 clones, around 90% seen once. This sample was taken from a study of blood T cell repertoires in COVID-19. The rearrangement uses TRBV6-2 or TRBV6-3 and TRBJ2-3, with D hard to call. The clonotype originates from a woman between 45 and 65 years old with COVID-19, enrolled during active disease. Sequenced material: peripheral blood. In DNA form, the CDR3 reads TGTGCCAGCAGTTCCGGCACAGATACGCAGTATTTT. Amino acids: CASSSGTDTQYF.